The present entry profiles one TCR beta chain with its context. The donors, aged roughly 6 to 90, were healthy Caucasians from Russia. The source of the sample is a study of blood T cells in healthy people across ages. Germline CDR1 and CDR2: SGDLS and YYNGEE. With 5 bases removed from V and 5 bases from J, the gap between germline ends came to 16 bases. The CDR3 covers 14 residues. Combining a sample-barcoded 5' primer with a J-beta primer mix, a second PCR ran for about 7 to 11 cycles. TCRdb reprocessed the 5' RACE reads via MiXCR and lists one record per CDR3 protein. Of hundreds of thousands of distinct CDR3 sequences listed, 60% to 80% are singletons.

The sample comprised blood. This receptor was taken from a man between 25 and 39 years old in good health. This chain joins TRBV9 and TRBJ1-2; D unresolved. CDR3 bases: TGTGCCAGCAGGCCGGGAGTAAGGGATTATGGCTACACCTTC. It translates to CASRPGVRDYGYTF. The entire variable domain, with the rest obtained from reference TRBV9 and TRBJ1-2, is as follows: DSGVTQTPKHLITATGQRVTLRCSPRSGDLSVYWYQQSLDQGLQFLIQYYNGEERAKGNILERFSAQQFPDLHSELNLSSLELGDSALYFCASRPGVRDYGYTFGSGTRLTVV.